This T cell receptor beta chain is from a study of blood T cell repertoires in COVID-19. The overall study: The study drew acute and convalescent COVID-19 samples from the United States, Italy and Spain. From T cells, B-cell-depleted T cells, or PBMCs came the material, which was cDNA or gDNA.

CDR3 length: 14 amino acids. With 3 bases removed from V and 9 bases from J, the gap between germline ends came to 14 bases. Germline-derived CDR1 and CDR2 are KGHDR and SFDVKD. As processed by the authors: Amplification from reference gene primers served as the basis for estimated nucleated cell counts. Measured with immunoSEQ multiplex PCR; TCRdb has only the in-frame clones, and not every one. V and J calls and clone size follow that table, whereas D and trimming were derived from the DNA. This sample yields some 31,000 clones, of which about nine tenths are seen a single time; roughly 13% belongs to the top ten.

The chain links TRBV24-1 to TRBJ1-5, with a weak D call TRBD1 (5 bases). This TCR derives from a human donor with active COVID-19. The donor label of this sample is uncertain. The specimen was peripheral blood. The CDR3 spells CATSDRGTVWPQHF. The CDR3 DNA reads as TGTGCCACCAGTGATAGGGGCACCGTATGGCCCCAGCATTTT.